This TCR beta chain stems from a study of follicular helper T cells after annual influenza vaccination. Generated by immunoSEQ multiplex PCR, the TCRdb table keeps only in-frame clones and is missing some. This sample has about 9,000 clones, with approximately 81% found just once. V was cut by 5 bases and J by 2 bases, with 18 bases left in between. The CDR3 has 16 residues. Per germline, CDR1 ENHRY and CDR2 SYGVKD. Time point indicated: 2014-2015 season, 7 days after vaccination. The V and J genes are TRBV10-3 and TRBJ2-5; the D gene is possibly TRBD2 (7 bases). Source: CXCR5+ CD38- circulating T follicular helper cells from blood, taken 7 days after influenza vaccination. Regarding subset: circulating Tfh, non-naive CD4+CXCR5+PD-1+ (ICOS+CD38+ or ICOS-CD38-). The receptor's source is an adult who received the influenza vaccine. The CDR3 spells CAISPLAERGQETQYF. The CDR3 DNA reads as TGTGCCATCAGTCCCCTAGCGGAGAGGGGGCAAGAGACCCAGTACTTC.